This TCR beta chain emerged from a study of CD8 T cells in Susac syndrome. The CDR3 has 12 residues. Germline V lookup: CDR1 SGDLS, CDR2 YYNGEE. V was trimmed by 0 bases and J by 5 bases, leaving 3 bases between them. Random hexamers were used to reverse transcribe roughly 0.45 to 1 ug of RNA. Amplification of the TCR beta CDR3 was carried out by immunoSEQ multiplex PCR, which spanned a total of 54 Vbeta and 13 Jbeta segments. One entry per CDR3 protein, called by TCRdb with MiXCR from the immunoSEQ multiplex PCR reads. The sample comprises tens of thousands of distinct CDR3 sequences, roughly 94% of which are singletons, and approximately 0.48% rests with the top ten.

V gene TRBV9 combines with J gene TRBJ2-1; D gene ambiguous. This sequence was found in a human donor with Susac syndrome. The sequenced sample consisted of CD8+ T cells from PBMCs. CDR3 in amino acids: CASSVDDNEQFF. CDR3 coding DNA: TGTGCCAGCAGCGTAGACGACAATGAGCAGTTCTTC.